The rows below give T cell receptor beta chains drawn from one sample of a study of blood T cell repertoires in COVID-19. Assay used: immunoSEQ multiplex PCR; TCRdb lists only in-frame clones, some missing. The table lists around 250,000 clones, almost 85% of them singletons. Sequenced material: PBMCs or T cells enriched from blood (not recorded which). The receptors derive from a woman aged 45 to 65 with acute COVID-19. Each CDR3 is given with its conserved first and last residue. D genes are given only for firm matches. Clone size is shown for a subset of rows, as once, few, many or a class of expanded clone.

size,length,D,J,V,DNA,CDR3
-,14,TRBD1,TRBJ1-2,TRBV9,TGTGCCAGCAGCTCAACCGGGACAGCATATGGCTACACCTTC,CASSSTGTAYGYTF
-,16,TRBD1,TRBJ2-2,TRBV6-2/TRBV6-3,TGTGCCAGCAGTTCCCCCGGGACAGCCTACACCGGGGAGCTGTTTTTT,CASSSPGTAYTGELFF
-,15,-,TRBJ1-1,TRBV7-2,TGTGCCAGCAGCTTAGGGGCCTCCCTGAACACTGAAGCTTTCTTT,CASSLGASLNTEAFF
-,15,TRBD1,TRBJ1-2,TRBV6-5,TGTGCCAGCAGTTATCAACAGGGGGCGAGGGATGGCTACACCTTC,CASSYQQGARDGYTF
-,13,TRBD1,TRBJ2-1,TRBV12-3/TRBV12-4,TGTGCCAGCAGGGGGACAGTTTGGTTGGAGCAGTTCTTC,CASRGTVWLEQFF
-,17,TRBD2,TRBJ2-2,TRBV9,TGTGCCCGCAGCGTCGAGGCGGGGGGGCCTAGTTCCGGGGAGCTGTTTTTT,CARSVEAGGPSSGELFF
few,16,-,TRBJ1-5,TRBV4-2,TGTGCCAGCAGCCTGATTACCGGGACAAAAAATCAGCCCCAGCATTTT,CASSLITGTKNQPQHF
-,14,-,TRBJ1-3,TRBV9,TGTGCCAGCAGCCCCCAGGGGCGCGGAAACACCATATATTTT,CASSPQGRGNTIYF
-,12,-,TRBJ1-1,TRBV6-5,TGTGCCAGCACTCTGGGGGGTACTGAAGCTTTCTTT,CASTLGGTEAFF
-,14,-,TRBJ2-6,TRBV19,TGTGCCAGTAGGGCCCTCTCTGGGGCCAACGTCCTGACTTTC,CASRALSGANVLTF
-,16,-,TRBJ1-5,TRBV5-5,TGTGCCAGCAGCAGCTCCTCGGGCGGACGGGAACAGCCCCAGCATTTT,CASSSSSGGREQPQHF
-,13,-,TRBJ1-1,TRBV12-3/TRBV12-4,TGTGCCAGCAGTTCCCTAGGGAACACTGAAGCTTTCTTT,CASSSLGNTEAFF
-,17,TRBD1,TRBJ2-7,TRBV11-2,TGTGCCAGCAGCTTAGATCGAATCGAGACAGGGATCCACGAGCAGTACTTC,CASSLDRIETGIHEQYF
once,13,-,TRBJ2-1,TRBV29-1,TGCAGCGTTGAGGGCCCCGCTTACAATGAGCAGTTCTTC,CSVEGPAYNEQFF
few,14,-,TRBJ2-7,TRBV27,TGTGCCAGCAGGAATCCAGCGGGCTTGGGTGAGCAGTACTTC,CASRNPAGLGEQYF
-,18,-,TRBJ1-6,TRBV9,TGTGCCAGCAGCGCGGAGGCCCCCCTAAGCTCCTATAATTCACCCCTCCACTTT,CASSAEAPLSSYNSPLHF
few,17,TRBD1,TRBJ1-3,TRBV5-1,TGCGCCAGCACCGAGACAGGGAACGGCCTCCCTGGAAACACCATATATTTT,CASTETGNGLPGNTIYF
once,16,-,TRBJ1-1,TRBV18,TGTGCCAGCTCACCATTTGTGAGGAGGGAGGGCACTGAAGCTTTCTTT,CASSPFVRREGTEAFF
-,16,TRBD2,TRBJ2-3,TRBV30,TGTGCCTGGAGTGTACTCCCTAGCGGGGGAACAGATACGCAGTATTTT,CAWSVLPSGGTDTQYF
once,13,-,TRBJ1-4,TRBV6-2/TRBV6-3,TGTGCCAGCAGTTGGCAGACTAATGAAAAACTGTTTTTT,CASSWQTNEKLFF
-,13,-,TRBJ2-7,TRBV14,TGTGCCAGCAGCCAAGGGCTGGGAGACGAGCAGTACTTC,CASSQGLGDEQYF
few,15,TRBD2,TRBJ2-1,TRBV5-1,TGCGCCAGCAGCGCCGAAAGCGGGAGATACAATGAGCAGTTCTTC,CASSAESGRYNEQFF
-,15,TRBD1,TRBJ2-1,TRBV5-4,TGTGCCAGCAGCCACGACAGGGGTTCCTACAATGAGCAGTTCTTC,CASSHDRGSYNEQFF
-,15,-,TRBJ1-1,TRBV11-2,TGTGCCAGCAGCGCCCGGGGGACGGTGAACACTGAAGCTTTCTTT,CASSARGTVNTEAFF
-,15,-,TRBJ1-2,TRBV25-1,TGTGCCAGCAGAGCATACCAGGGAGGGGACTATGGCTACACCTTC,CASRAYQGGDYGYTF
-,11,-,TRBJ2-7,TRBV12-3/TRBV12-4,TGTGCCAGCAGTTTATCTCACGAGCAGTACTTC,CASSLSHEQYF
few,15,-,TRBJ2-5,TRBV3-1/TRBV3-2,TGTGCCAGCAGCCAAGCACAGGGGGGGAGGGAGACCCAGTACTTC,CASSQAQGGRETQYF
-,13,-,TRBJ1-5,TRBV12-5,TGTGCTAGTGGTTTGTCCCTCAATCAGCCCCAGCATTTT,CASGLSLNQPQHF
-,13,-,TRBJ2-7,TRBV10-1,TGCGCCAGCTCCCCCTCTAGCTCCTACGAGCAGTACTTC,CASSPSSSYEQYF
-,15,TRBD1,TRBJ1-1,TRBV19,TGTGCCAGTAAGGGGCAGGGGGGATTGTCCACTGAAGCTTTCTTT,CASKGQGGLSTEAFF
once,16,-,TRBJ1-2,TRBV19,TGTGCCAGTAGTATAGCCCGATCCCAGGGTAACTATGGCTACACCTTC,CASSIARSQGNYGYTF
-,16,-,TRBJ1-1,TRBV18,TGTGCCAGCTCACTATCATCCGGGCCGAGGGACACTGAAGCTTTCTTT,CASSLSSGPRDTEAFF
-,13,-,TRBJ2-5,TRBV7-6,TGTGCCAGCAGCTACGCGGACCAAGAGACCCAGTACTTC,CASSYADQETQYF
-,13,-,TRBJ2-2,TRBV2,TGTGCCAGCAGTGGCCGATCGAGAGGGGAGCTGTTTTTT,CASSGRSRGELFF
-,14,TRBD2,TRBJ2-5,TRBV6-5,TGTGCCAGCAGAATAGCGGGGGGCCAAGAGACCCAGTACTTC,CASRIAGGQETQYF
-,14,TRBD1,TRBJ1-2,TRBV27,TGTGCCAGCAGCAACCCAGGGGGCGGCTATGGCTACACCTTC,CASSNPGGGYGYTF
-,16,-,TRBJ2-7,TRBV5-3,TGTGCCAGAAGCTTGGGACACACTAGATCTTGCGACGAGCAGTACTTC,CARSLGHTRSCDEQYF
-,15,TRBD1,TRBJ1-5,TRBV6-5,TGTGCCAGCAGCCCAGGGCCACAGGGGTATCAGCCCCAGCATTTT,CASSPGPQGYQPQHF
-,15,TRBD1,TRBJ2-5,TRBV5-1,TGCGCCAGCAGCTTGGATGGGACAGCCCAAGAGACCCAGTACTTC,CASSLDGTAQETQYF
-,14,-,TRBJ1-1,TRBV3-1/TRBV3-2,TGTGCCAGCAGCCAAGGAGGGAGAAACACTGAAGCTTTCTTT,CASSQGGRNTEAFF
-,14,-,TRBJ2-7,TRBV27,TGTGCCAGCAGTTTCTCGAAGCCTTCCTACGAGCAGTACTTC,CASSFSKPSYEQYF
-,16,-,TRBJ1-4,TRBV5-1,TGCGCCAGCAGCCCAGGGACTCCCGCAACTAATGAAAAACTGTTTTTT,CASSPGTPATNEKLFF
-,12,-,TRBJ1-1,TRBV19,TGTGCCAGTAGCGGTTTGAACACTGAAGCTTTCTTT,CASSGLNTEAFF
-,17,TRBD1,TRBJ1-2,TRBV2,TGTGCCAGCAGTGATCCTGCCAGGGGGGAAACTAACTATGGCTACACCTTC,CASSDPARGETNYGYTF
-,14,TRBD1,TRBJ1-1,TRBV7-2,TGTGCCAGCAGCCCCGGACAGGGTAACACTGAAGCTTTCTTT,CASSPGQGNTEAFF
-,18,TRBD2,TRBJ2-1,TRBV30,TGTGCCTGGAGTGTTGGTAGCGGGGCTCGAAGCTCCTACAATGAGCAGTTCTTC,CAWSVGSGARSSYNEQFF
-,16,TRBD2,TRBJ2-1,TRBV11-2,TGTGCCAGCAGCCAACCTGGACTAGCGGGGGCCAATGAGCAGTTCTTC,CASSQPGLAGANEQFF
-,12,-,TRBJ1-5,TRBV29-1,TGCAGCGTTGGGGGGGGCAATCAGCCCCAGCATTTT,CSVGGGNQPQHF